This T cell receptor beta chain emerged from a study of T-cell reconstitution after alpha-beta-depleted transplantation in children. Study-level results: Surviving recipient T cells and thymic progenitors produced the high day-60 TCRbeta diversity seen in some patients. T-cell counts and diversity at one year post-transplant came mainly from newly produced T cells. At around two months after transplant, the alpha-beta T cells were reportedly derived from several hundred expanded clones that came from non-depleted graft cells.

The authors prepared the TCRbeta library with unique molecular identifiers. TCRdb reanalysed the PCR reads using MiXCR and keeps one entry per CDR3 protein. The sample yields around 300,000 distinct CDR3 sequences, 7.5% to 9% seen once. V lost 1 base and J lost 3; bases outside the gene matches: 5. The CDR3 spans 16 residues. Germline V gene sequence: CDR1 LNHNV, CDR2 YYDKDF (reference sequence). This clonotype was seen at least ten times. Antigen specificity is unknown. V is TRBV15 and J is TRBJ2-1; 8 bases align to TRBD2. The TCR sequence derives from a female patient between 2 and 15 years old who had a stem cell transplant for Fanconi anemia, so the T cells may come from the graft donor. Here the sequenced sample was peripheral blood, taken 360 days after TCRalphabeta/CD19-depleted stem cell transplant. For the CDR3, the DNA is TGTGCCACCAGCAGAGGGGCACTAGCGGACTACAATGAGCAGTTCTTC. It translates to CATSRGALADYNEQFF.